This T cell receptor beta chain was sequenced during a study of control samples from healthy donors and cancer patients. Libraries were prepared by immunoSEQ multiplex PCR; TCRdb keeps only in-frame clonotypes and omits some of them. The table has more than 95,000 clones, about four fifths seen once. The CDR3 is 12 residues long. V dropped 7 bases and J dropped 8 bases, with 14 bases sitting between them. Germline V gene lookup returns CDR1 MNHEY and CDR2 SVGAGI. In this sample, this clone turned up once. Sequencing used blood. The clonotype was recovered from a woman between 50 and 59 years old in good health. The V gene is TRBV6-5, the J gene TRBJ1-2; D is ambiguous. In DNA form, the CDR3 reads TGTGCCAGCACCCTAGGCCCGGGAGGCTACACCTTC. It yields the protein CASTLGPGGYTF.